The rows below give T cell receptor beta chains drawn from one sample of a study of blood T cell repertoires in COVID-19. Produced via immunoSEQ multiplex PCR; TCRdb's table is partial and in-frame only. Of 200,000 to 250,000 clones listed, 84% were seen once; the top ten hold approximately 6.6%. Material: PBMCs or T cells enriched from blood (not recorded which). Receptors were obtained from a middle-aged woman who had recovered from COVID-19. The CDR3 runs from the conserved cysteine through the conserved F or W. A D gene is named only where the DNA matches it firmly. Not all rows give a size; the values are once, few, many and, for expanded clones, a class.

v_gene,d_gene,abundance,j_gene,CDR3aa,CDR3nt
TRBV7-2,NA,NA,TRBJ1-6,CASSTVEGSPLHF,TGTGCCAGCAGCACCGTGGAGGGCTCACCCCTCCACTTT
TRBV6-5,NA,NA,TRBJ1-1,CATYRSGSTEAFF,TGTGCCACCTACAGAAGCGGCAGCACTGAAGCTTTCTTT
TRBV30,TRBD1,NA,TRBJ1-1,CAWRGGGTEAFF,TGTGCCTGGAGAGGGGGCGGCACTGAAGCTTTCTTT
TRBV9,TRBD2,NA,TRBJ2-1,CASSVVRESSYNEQFF,TGTGCCAGCAGCGTAGTGCGGGAGAGCTCCTACAATGAGCAGTTCTTC
TRBV6-5,TRBD1,NA,TRBJ2-3,CASSQGAGDTQYF,TGTGCCAGCAGTCAGGGGGCGGGAGATACGCAGTATTTT
TRBV5-1,NA,once,TRBJ2-1,CASKDGSPYNEQFF,TGCGCCAGCAAGGACGGGAGCCCCTACAATGAGCAGTTCTTC
TRBV7-9,TRBD1,NA,TRBJ1-3,CASSGQGTSSGNTIYF,TGTGCCAGCAGCGGACAGGGGACAAGCTCTGGAAACACCATATATTTT
TRBV6-6,NA,few,TRBJ2-1,CASRQVQGNEQFF,TGTGCCAGCAGACAGGTTCAGGGGAATGAGCAGTTCTTC
TRBV19,TRBD1,NA,TRBJ1-1,CASSLEGGAGTEAFF,TGTGCCAGTAGTCTTGAAGGGGGCGCAGGGACTGAAGCTTTCTTT
TRBV29-1,NA,NA,TRBJ1-5,CSVGTARDQPQHF,TGCAGCGTTGGGACAGCGAGGGATCAGCCCCAGCATTTT
TRBV24-1,NA,NA,TRBJ1-2,CATGGANGYTF,TGTGCCACCGGCGGGGCAAATGGCTACACCTTC
TRBV6-4,TRBD1,NA,TRBJ2-1,CASSDGTGNNEQFF,TGTGCCAGCAGTGACGGGACAGGTAACAATGAGCAGTTCTTC
TRBV6-2/TRBV6-3,NA,many,TRBJ1-5,CASSYGAENQPQHF,TGTGCCAGCAGTTACGGGGCCGAGAATCAGCCCCAGCATTTT
TRBV5-5,NA,once,TRBJ2-3,CASSRFTGITDTQYF,TGTGCCAGCAGCCGTTTTACAGGGATCACAGATACGCAGTATTTT
TRBV11-1,TRBD2,NA,TRBJ2-1,CASSLVGGLYNEQFF,TGTGCCAGCAGCTTAGTGGGAGGGCTTTACAATGAGCAGTTCTTC
TRBV9,NA,NA,TRBJ1-5,CASSALGAPNQPQHF,TGTGCCAGCAGCGCCCTAGGGGCTCCGAATCAGCCCCAGCATTTT
TRBV7-9,TRBD2,NA,TRBJ2-3,CASSLAGGAGDTQYF,TGTGCCAGCAGCTTAGCGGGAGGGGCCGGAGATACGCAGTATTTT
TRBV24-1,TRBD1,NA,TRBJ2-3,CATSDLTGGVYTQYF,TGTGCCACCAGTGATTTAACAGGGGGCGTGTATACGCAGTATTTT
TRBV7-2,TRBD2,NA,TRBJ2-2,CASSLAASGSRVGELFF,TGTGCCAGCAGCTTAGCGGCTAGCGGGAGTAGAGTCGGGGAGCTGTTTTTT
TRBV9,TRBD2,once,TRBJ2-5,CASSPGTSGSETQYF,TGTGCCAGCAGCCCCGGGACTAGCGGGAGCGAGACCCAGTACTTC
TRBV28,NA,NA,TRBJ1-4,CASLRGGFNEKLFF,TGTGCCAGCCTCCGGGGGGGATTTAATGAAAAACTGTTTTTT
TRBV5-1,NA,NA,TRBJ2-3,CASSLAGGTDTQYF,TGCGCCAGCAGCTTGGCCGGTGGCACAGATACGCAGTATTTT
TRBV3-1/TRBV3-2,NA,NA,TRBJ2-3,CASSAAPVTDTQYF,TGTGCCAGCAGCGCCGCCCCGGTCACAGATACGCAGTATTTT
TRBV10-3,NA,NA,TRBJ1-2,CAIRPASNYGYTF,TGTGCCATCAGGCCAGCTAGTAACTATGGCTACACCTTC
TRBV3-1/TRBV3-2,TRBD2,NA,TRBJ2-5,CASSLRLAGQETQYF,TGTGCCAGCAGCCTGCGACTAGCGGGACAAGAGACCCAGTACTTC
TRBV6-2/TRBV6-3,NA,many,TRBJ2-1,CASSSTGPRKFF,TGTGCCAGCAGCAGCACAGGGCCAAGGAAGTTCTTC
TRBV10-3,TRBD2,NA,TRBJ2-4,CAIRARLAWVAKNIQYF,TGTGCCATCAGGGCAAGACTAGCGTGGGTAGCCAAAAACATTCAGTACTTC
TRBV30,NA,NA,TRBJ1-6,CAWSVSLSLGVALHF,TGTGCCTGGAGTGTGTCCCTTTCCCTCGGAGTGGCCCTCCACTTT
TRBV3-1/TRBV3-2,TRBD2,NA,TRBJ2-1,CASITGLAGPSSYNEQFF,TGTGCCAGCATCACGGGACTAGCGGGACCCAGCTCCTACAATGAGCAGTTCTTC
TRBV5-1,TRBD2,NA,TRBJ2-5,CASSSTSGRAAETQYF,TGCGCCAGCAGCTCGACTAGCGGGAGGGCCGCGGAGACCCAGTACTTC
TRBV30,NA,NA,TRBJ1-2,CAWSVRGWKGYTF,TGTGCCTGGAGTGTACGGGGTTGGAAAGGCTACACCTTC
TRBV18,TRBD1,NA,TRBJ2-1,CASRGDRETYNEQFF,TGTGCCAGCCGTGGGGACAGGGAAACCTACAATGAGCAGTTCTTC
TRBV11-2,NA,few,TRBJ1-1,CASSLVRDTEAFF,TGTGCCAGCAGCTTAGTTCGGGACACTGAAGCTTTCTTT
TRBV2,NA,NA,TRBJ1-3,CASRPTGSGNTIYF,TGTGCCAGCAGGCCCACAGGGTCTGGAAACACCATATATTTT
TRBV6-9,TRBD1,NA,TRBJ1-1,CASSSTGGESEAFF,TGTGCCAGCAGTTCGACAGGGGGAGAATCTGAAGCTTTCTTT
TRBV24-1,TRBD2,NA,TRBJ2-3,CATSARGGRGTDTQYF,TGTGCCACCAGTGCCCGGGGGGGCAGGGGCACAGATACGCAGTATTTT
TRBV4-1,NA,NA,TRBJ1-2,CASSQVYGGSNYGYTF,TGCGCCAGCAGCCAAGTATATGGCGGTTCTAACTATGGCTACACCTTC
TRBV6-5,NA,NA,TRBJ1-5,CASSYSNPEQPQHF,TGTGCCAGCAGTTACTCGAATCCGGAGCAGCCCCAGCATTTT
TRBV4-1,TRBD1,NA,TRBJ1-2,CASSQVGGQGWNGYTF,TGCGCCAGCAGCCAAGTGGGGGGACAGGGTTGGAATGGCTACACCTTC
TRBV7-2,TRBD2,NA,TRBJ2-3,CASSPPGTSISSTDTQYF,TGTGCCAGCAGCCCCCCCGGGACTAGTATTTCTAGCACAGATACGCAGTATTTT
TRBV9,TRBD1,NA,TRBJ1-4,CASSVGWTGISTNEKLFF,TGTGCCAGCAGCGTAGGGTGGACAGGGATTTCGACTAATGAAAAACTGTTTTTT
TRBV10-1,TRBD1,NA,TRBJ1-3,CASRRRQGARDGNTIYF,TGCGCCAGCAGGAGAAGACAGGGGGCGCGGGATGGAAACACCATATATTTT
TRBV6-6,TRBD1,once,TRBJ1-3,CASSPQGAEGNTIYF,TGTGCCAGCAGCCCACAGGGGGCCGAGGGAAACACCATATATTTT
TRBV7-9,TRBD1,NA,TRBJ2-2,CASSPGDRDTGELFF,TGTGCCAGCAGCCCGGGGGACAGGGACACCGGGGAGCTGTTTTTT
TRBV7-2,TRBD1,NA,TRBJ2-7,CASSLVGTGTYEQYF,TGTGCCAGCAGCTTAGTAGGGACAGGCACCTACGAGCAGTACTTC
TRBV4-3,NA,NA,TRBJ1-4,CASSQDPRREKLFF,TGCGCCAGCAGCCAAGACCCTAGGCGGGAAAAACTGTTTTTT
TRBV12-3/TRBV12-4,NA,NA,TRBJ1-4,CASSLSLYWQLFF,TGTGCCAGCAGTTTGTCGCTGTATTGGCAACTGTTTTTT
TRBV11-2,TRBD2,NA,TRBJ2-7,CASSRGLAGGPSYEQYF,TGTGCCAGCAGCAGAGGACTAGCGGGAGGGCCATCCTACGAGCAGTACTTC
TRBV19,TRBD1,NA,TRBJ2-3,CASSITGTGADTQYF,TGTGCCAGTAGTATCACCGGGACAGGGGCAGATACGCAGTATTTT
TRBV27,NA,NA,TRBJ1-1,CASSQGFLNTEAFF,TGTGCCAGCAGCCAGGGGTTCTTGAACACTGAAGCTTTCTTT
TRBV28,TRBD1,NA,TRBJ1-4,CASSRDRPYEKLFF,TGTGCCAGCAGTAGGGACAGGCCATACGAAAAACTGTTTTTT
TRBV9,TRBD1,NA,TRBJ2-1,CASSPDRGSWYNEQFF,TGTGCCAGCAGCCCCGACAGGGGGTCGTGGTACAATGAGCAGTTCTTC
TRBV24-1,NA,once,TRBJ2-1,CATSDNRGQFF,TGTGCCACCAGTGATAATAGGGGGCAGTTCTTC
TRBV4-1,NA,NA,TRBJ2-4,CASSHRGREAKNIQYF,TGCGCCAGCAGCCATCGGGGGCGGGAGGCCAAAAACATTCAGTACTTC